The clone carrying this T cell receptor beta chain came up a few times. The data belong to a study of T-cell reconstitution after alpha-beta-depleted transplantation in children. Germline CDR1 reads SQVTM; CDR2 reads ANQGSEA. This CDR3 region has 15 residues. V lost 7 bases, J lost 9 bases, and 16 bases stayed unmatched. Preparation of the TCRbeta library was carried out with unique molecular identifiers. TCRdb re-analysed the PCR reads in MiXCR, keeping a single row per CDR3 protein. Of approximately 650,000 distinct CDR3 sequences in the sample, around 13% were seen once. Sequenced here: PBMCs, sampled before TCRalphabeta/CD19-depleted stem cell transplant. This sequence originates from a girl aged 2-10 years with congenital amegakaryocytic thrombocytopenia, due to receive a stem cell transplant. The J gene is TRBJ2-1, the V gene TRBV29-1; 9 nucleotides align to TRBD1. CDR3 DNA: TGCAGCGCCACTTTAGATTCACAGGGGGCTGGTGAGCAGTTCTTC. It specifies CSATLDSQGAGEQFF.